The present entry profiles one T cell receptor (beta chain) with its context. This sample stems from a study of cytomegalovirus exposure and HLA in healthy donors. The CDR3 runs 14 residues. V lost 6 bases, J lost 1 base, and 4 bases stayed unmatched. CDR1 and CDR2 from the germline V gene are MNHNY and SVGAGI (reference sequence). Generated by immunoSEQ multiplex PCR, the TCRdb table keeps only in-frame clones and is missing some. This table holds 220,000 or so clones, less than 85% found once. The sequenced sample was PBMCs. This TCR was sampled from a woman between 18 and 29 years old in good health and CMV-seronegative. The V and J genes are TRBV6-6 and TRBJ2-3, with 7 bases aligning to TRBD2. CDR3 loop: CASSRLAGTDTQYF. CDR3 bases: TGTGCCAGCAGCCGACTAGCAGGCACAGATACGCAGTATTTT.